This T cell receptor beta chain emerged from a study of shared clonotypes between healthy human individuals. Naive-designated CD8 cells lacked CD45RO, were positively enriched for CCR7, and omitted terminally differentiated effector memory CD45RA+ cells. Using immunoSEQ multiplex PCR, the repertoire was profiled, and TCRdb retains in-frame clones only, with some absent. The repertoire includes about 700,000 clones, 90% to 95% of them detected once, and about 24% sits in the top ten. Germline values: CDR1 SGHRS, CDR2 YFSETQ. The CDR3 extends over 15 amino acids. V was trimmed by 1 base and J by 0 bases, leaving 10 bases between them.

This TCR was sampled from a man under 40 in good health. The J gene is TRBJ1-1, the V gene TRBV5-1; tentative D call: TRBD1 (6 bases). Input material: naive CD8+ T cells sorted from blood. The CDR3 sequence: CASSLQGHMNTEAFF. The CDR3 bases are TGCGCCAGCAGCTTGCAGGGGCACATGAACACTGAAGCTTTCTTT.